This passage covers 3 T cell receptor beta chains from one sample sequenced in a study of T cells in Graves' hyperthyroidism and ophthalmopathy. Regions amplified from RNA transcripts were the TCR beta CDR3 regions. With the HTBI primer set, the TCR CDR3 went through a first round of RT-PCR. TCRdb independently ran MiXCR on the multiplex PCR reads; one entry per CDR3 protein. This table has fewer than 850,000 distinct CDR3 sequences, approximately 15% appearing once. The sequenced sample was blood. The receptors here all came from a man aged 45 to 65 with Graves' hyperthyroidism.

The V gene is TRBV6-5, the J gene TRBJ1-6; D not resolved. Deletions cut 4 bases from V and 0 bases from J, with 13 bases between. The CDR3 extends over 17 amino acids. Per germline, CDR1 MNHEY and CDR2 SVGAGI. CDR3 loop: CASSSGRRFSYNSPLHF. The CDR3 nucleotides are TGTGCCAGCAGTTCGGGCAGGCGTTTCTCCTATAATTCACCCCTCCACTTT.

This clonotype was counted many times. The chain recombines TRBV6-2 or TRBV6-3 with TRBJ2-5, with a weak D call TRBD2 (6 bases). The germline gives CDR1 MNHEY, CDR2 SVGEGT. Trimming removed 0 bases at V and 4 bases at J, with 15 bases between. This CDR3 has 16 residues. CDR3 DNA sequence: TGTGCCAGCAGTTACTCCGGCAGACTGGGGGGAGAGACCCAGTACTTC. It is translated as CASSYSGRLGGETQYF.

This clonotype was seen only a few times. A clone one base away is much larger, so this may be a read error. V gene TRBV12-3 or TRBV12-4 combines with J gene TRBJ2-7, with TRBD1 identical over 7 bases. The CDR3 covers 14 residues. V trimming: 3 bases; J trimming: 4 bases; junction bases outside the gene matches: 6. DNA of the CDR3: TGTGCCAGCAGTTTCGGGGACAGTCTTTACGAGCAGTACTTC. Translating gives CASSFGDSLYEQYF.